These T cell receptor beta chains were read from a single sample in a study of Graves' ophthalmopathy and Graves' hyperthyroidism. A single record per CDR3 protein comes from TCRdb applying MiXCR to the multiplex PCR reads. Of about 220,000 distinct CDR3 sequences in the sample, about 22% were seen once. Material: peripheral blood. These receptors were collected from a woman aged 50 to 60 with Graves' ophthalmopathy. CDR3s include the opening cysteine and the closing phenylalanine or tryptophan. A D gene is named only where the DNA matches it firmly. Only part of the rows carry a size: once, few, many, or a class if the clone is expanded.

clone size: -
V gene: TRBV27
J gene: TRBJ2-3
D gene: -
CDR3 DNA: TGTGCCAGCAGCCCGACCAGCTGGGGCACAGATACGCAGTATTTT
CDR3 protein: CASSPTSWGTDTQYF

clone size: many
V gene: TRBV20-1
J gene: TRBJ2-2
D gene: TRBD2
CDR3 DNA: TGCAGTGCTAGAGGACTAGCGGCAATCACCGGGGAGCTGTTTTTT
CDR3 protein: CSARGLAAITGELFF

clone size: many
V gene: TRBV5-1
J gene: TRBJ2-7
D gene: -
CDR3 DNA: TGCGCCAGCAGTCCCGGAGGGGCGTCCTACGAGCAGTACTTC
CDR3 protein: CASSPGGASYEQYF

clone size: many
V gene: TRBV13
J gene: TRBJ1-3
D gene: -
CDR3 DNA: TGTGCCAGCAGCTTAGGGAGGAGGCTTTCCTCTGGAAACACCATATATTTT
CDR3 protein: CASSLGRRLSSGNTIYF

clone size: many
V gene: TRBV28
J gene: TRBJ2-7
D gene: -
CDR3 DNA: TGTGCCAGCAGTTTAGCGGTTAAGAGCTACGAGCAGTACTTC
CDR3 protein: CASSLAVKSYEQYF

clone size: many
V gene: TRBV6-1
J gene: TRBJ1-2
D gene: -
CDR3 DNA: TGTGCCATCTCCGGGACGGTCTATGGCTACACCTTC
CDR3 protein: CAISGTVYGYTF

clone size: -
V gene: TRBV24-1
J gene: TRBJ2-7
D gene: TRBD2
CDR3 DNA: TGTGCCACCTCGGCGGGGGTCTCCTACGAGCAGTACTTC
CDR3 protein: CATSAGVSYEQYF

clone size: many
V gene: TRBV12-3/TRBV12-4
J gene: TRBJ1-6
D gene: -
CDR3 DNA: TGTGCCAGCAGTTTGGGTTTCTATAATTCACCCCTCCACTTT
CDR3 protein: CASSLGFYNSPLHF

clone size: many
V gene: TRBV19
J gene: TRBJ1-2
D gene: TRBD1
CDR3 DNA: TGTGCCAGTCTAAAAAACGACCGGGACAGGGCTTTAGGCTATGGCTACACCTTC
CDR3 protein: CASLKNDRDRALGYGYTF

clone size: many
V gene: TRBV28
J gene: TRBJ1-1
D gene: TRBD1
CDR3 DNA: TGTGCCAGCAGCCTGACCGGGACAGGGGGTGGGACTGAAGCTTTCTTT
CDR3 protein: CASSLTGTGGGTEAFF

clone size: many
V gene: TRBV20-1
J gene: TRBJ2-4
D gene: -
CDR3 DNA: TGCAGTGCTAGAGATCATACGGGTGCCAAAAACATTCAGTACTTC
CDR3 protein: CSARDHTGAKNIQYF